A single sample gave rise to the 12 T cell receptor beta chains below, sequenced in a study of blood T cell repertoires in COVID-19. Sequencing was performed with immunoSEQ multiplex PCR; in TCRdb, only in-frame clones are kept and a portion is missing. The data contain fewer than 250,000 clones, around 80% of them seen just once; the ten biggest clones take up over 7%. The source material was PBMCs or T cells enriched from blood (not recorded which). The receptor source for this set is a woman aged 40 to 50 with acute COVID-19.

The rearrangement links TRBV28 to TRBJ1-3, with D possibly TRBD1 on 5 matching bases. The V and J ends lost 2 bases and 0 bases respectively, with 11 bases between them. There are 16 residues in the CDR3. Germline V lookup: CDR1 MDHEN, CDR2 SYDVKM. CDR3 sequence (DNA): TGTGCCAGCAGTTTAGGGGCAGCTTACTCTGGAAACACCATATATTTT. This encodes CASSLGAAYSGNTIYF.

This clone appeared a single time. The gene calls are TRBV7-3 and TRBJ2-1; 9 nucleotides match TRBD2. Germline loops: CDR1 SGHTA, CDR2 FQGTGA. This CDR3 region has 15 residues. V lost 5 bases, J lost 8 bases, and 10 bases stayed unmatched. The CDR3 sequence: CASSPGLAYRDEQFF. The DNA for the CDR3 is TGTGCCAGCAGCCCCGGACTAGCGTATAGGGATGAGCAGTTCTTC.

This chain joins TRBV7-2 and TRBJ2-4; 7 nucleotides agree with TRBD1. Unmatched junction bases numbered 12, after V lost 5 bases and J lost 8 bases. The CDR3 is made up of 15 amino acids. Germline CDR1 and CDR2: SGHTA and FQGNSA. CDR3 sequence (DNA): TGTGCCAGCAGCCCCCATGGAGACAGGGCGGACATTCAGTACTTC. As protein: CASSPHGDRADIQYF.

The chain couples TRBV28 to TRBJ1-2; no firm D call. The V and J ends lost 3 bases and 7 bases respectively, with 15 bases between them. The CDR3 is 14 residues long. The germline CDR1 and CDR2 sequences are MDHEN and SYDVKM. CDR3 in DNA: TGTGCCAGCAGTTTTGGCGCGGTTGCGACTGGCTACACCTTC. This sequence encodes CASSFGAVATGYTF.

The chain is built from TRBV19 and TRBJ2-7, with 7 bases identical to TRBD1. Germline V lookup: CDR1 LNHDA, CDR2 SQIVND (reference sequence). The CDR3 totals 13 residues. V was pared by 6 bases and J by 2 bases, with 4 bases of the junction left unmatched. Here the CDR3 DNA reads TGTGCCAGTAGCCAAACAGGGGCCTACGAGCAGTACTTC. It codes for CASSQTGAYEQYF.

The chain couples TRBV2 to TRBJ2-5, with 7 bases identical to TRBD2. The CDR3 extends over 15 amino acids. The germline V gene encodes CDR1 SNHLY and CDR2 FYNNEI. After removal of 6 bases from V and 1 base from J, the junction contained 8 bases not matched to a gene. The CDR3 is CASSSPRGTQETQYF. CDR3 bases: TGTGCCAGCAGCTCTCCGCGGGGGACCCAAGAGACCCAGTACTTC. Variable domain in full (rest from reference TRBV2 and TRBJ2-5): EPEVTQTPSHQVTQMGQEVILRCVPISNHLYFYWYRQILGQKVEFLVSFYNNEISEKSEIFDDQFSVERPDGSNFTLKIRSTKLEDSAMYFCASSSPRGTQETQYFGPGTRLLVL.

V is TRBV7-2 and J is TRBJ1-2, with TRBD1 matching 7 bases. The germline gives CDR1 SGHTA, CDR2 FQGNSA. J lost 0 bases, V lost 5 bases, and 3 bases had no gene match. The CDR3 has 14 residues. DNA for the CDR3: TGTGCCAGCAGCGTAGACAGGGCTAACTATGGCTACACCTTC. It yields the protein CASSVDRANYGYTF.

Details on this clone: The junction and the germline gene differ at one end; a read error may be behind it. The chain links TRBV30 to TRBJ2-3; no firm D call. There are 11 residues in the CDR3. Germline lookup yields CDR1 GTSNPN and CDR2 SVGIG (reference sequence). In DNA, the CDR3 is TGTGCCTGGAGGGGCACACATACGCAGTATTTT. Translating it yields CAWRGTHTQYF.

This rearrangement joins TRBV19 to TRBJ1-5; 10 bases map to TRBD1. The CDR3 is made up of 17 amino acids. The V and J ends lost 4 bases and 1 base, in that order; junction bases with no gene match: 7. Germline CDR1 and CDR2: LNHDA and SQIVND (reference sequence). CDR3 sequence: CASSKRQGAMSNQPQHF. The CDR3 DNA is TGTGCCAGTAGTAAGAGACAGGGGGCCATGAGCAATCAGCCCCAGCATTTT. Variable domain in full (rest from reference TRBV19 and TRBJ1-5): DGGITQSPKYLFRKEGQNVTLSCEQNLNHDAMYWYRQDPGQGLRLIYYSQIVNDFQKGDIAEGYSVSREKKESFPLTVTSAQKNPTAFYLCASSKRQGAMSNQPQHFGDGTRLSIL.

This clone appeared a few times. V usage is TRBV25-1 and J usage is TRBJ1-5; D unclear. The V end was cut by 3 bases, the J end by 2 bases, with 8 bases between. CDR1 and CDR2 from the germline V gene are MGHDK and SYGVNS. The CDR3 loop spans 14 amino acids. CDR3 in amino acids: CASSDTSGNQPQHF. The CDR3 region has the DNA TGTGCCAGCAGTGACACAAGCGGCAATCAGCCCCAGCATTTT.

The rearrangement links TRBV7-8 to TRBJ1-1; tentatively, D is TRBD1 (5 bases). The CDR3 sequence is 14 residues long. The germline gives CDR1 SGHVS, CDR2 FQNEAQ. The V and J ends lost 7 bases and 2 bases respectively, with 14 bases between them. CDR3 loop: CASTPRGKNTEAFF. The CDR3 DNA sequence: TGTGCCAGCACCCCTCGGGGGAAAAACACTGAAGCTTTCTTT.

J is TRBJ1-6 and V is TRBV30; possibly TRBD1 for D (6 bases). Trimming removed 0 bases from V and 9 bases from J, with 12 bases in between. Germline V gene lookup returns CDR1 GTSNPN and CDR2 SVGIG (reference sequence). The CDR3 contains 14 residues. The CDR3 region is CAWSVSGDGSPLHF. CDR3 coding DNA: TGTGCCTGGAGTGTATCAGGGGATGGTTCACCCCTCCACTTT.